This T cell receptor (beta chain) is drawn from a study of early T cells in non-severe SARS-CoV-2 infection. The overall study: The sequenced material was bulk RNA from unsorted whole blood, and its chains were unpaired.

This clonotype was counted at least ten times. No antigen is known for it. Study results and caveats: Private and CD4 specificities were missed by VDJdb matching, skewed to anti-spike CD8.

Individually, cDNA molecules had unique molecular identifiers attached to them. A single record per CDR3 protein comes from TCRdb applying MiXCR to the 5' RACE reads. The table has just over 70,000 distinct CDR3 sequences, around 12% seen once; the top ten hold over 0.95%. This clonotype was obtained from an adult who was a healthcare worker with PCR-confirmed SARS-CoV-2 infection or an uninfected control (not recorded which). Material: whole blood.

The CDR3 DNA reads TGCAGTGCTAGAGCGATGCGGGACAGGGGGCCGAACACTGAAGCTTTCTTT. It is translated as CSARAMRDRGPNTEAFF. The rearrangement joins TRBV20-1 to TRBJ1-1; 12 positions agree with TRBD1. The length of the CDR3 is 17 residues. CDR1 DFQATT and CDR2 SNEGSKA come from the germline V gene (reference sequence). With V trimmed by 1 base and J by 1 base, 7 bases remained unmatched.